One T cell receptor beta chain is described in this entry. The antigen is undetermined. The CDR3 runs to 17 residues. CDR1 is DFQATT, CDR2 SNEGSKA, per germline (reference sequence). The V and J ends lost 3 bases and 1 base, in that order; junction bases with no gene match: 10. This entry is derived from a study of T-cell memory formation after mild COVID-19. Regarding the study as a whole: Later expanders leaned toward CD4+, whereas clones contracting from day 15 to 85 were balanced CD4/CD8.

TCRdb reprocessed the 5' RACE reads via MiXCR and lists one record per CDR3 protein. The sample records approximately 560,000 distinct CDR3 sequences, 15% to 20% being singletons. This chain joins TRBV20-1 and TRBJ2-1, with 9 bases fitting TRBD2. The specimen sequenced was PBMCs or a T cell subset sorted from them (not recorded which). This receptor was identified in an adult woman who had mild COVID-19 (a few samples of this study predate the infection). Cell type and time point are not known. As DNA, the CDR3 is TGCAGTGCTAGTCGGACTAGCGTAGGTGGTTCCTACAATGAGCAGTTCTTC. Protein sequence: CSASRTSVGGSYNEQFF.